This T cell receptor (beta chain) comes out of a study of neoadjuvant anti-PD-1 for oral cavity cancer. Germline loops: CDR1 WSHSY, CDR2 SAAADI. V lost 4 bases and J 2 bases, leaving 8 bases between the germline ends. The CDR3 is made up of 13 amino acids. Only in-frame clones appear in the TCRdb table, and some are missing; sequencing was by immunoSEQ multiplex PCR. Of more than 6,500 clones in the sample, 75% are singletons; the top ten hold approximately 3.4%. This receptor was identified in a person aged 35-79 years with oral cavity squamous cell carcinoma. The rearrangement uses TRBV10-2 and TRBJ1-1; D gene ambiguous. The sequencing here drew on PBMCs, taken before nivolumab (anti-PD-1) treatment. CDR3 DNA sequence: TGCGCCAGCAGTGTGGGCGGAAACACTGAAGCTTTCTTT. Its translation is CASSVGGNTEAFF.